A single T cell receptor (beta chain) is shown here with its context. What it binds is not known. Produced via immunoSEQ multiplex PCR; TCRdb's table is partial and in-frame only. The sample has about 40,000 clones; about 86% are singletons. The germline V gene encodes CDR1 MGHDK and CDR2 SYGVNS. This CDR3 has 14 amino acids. J lost 2 bases, V lost 5 bases, and 6 bases had no gene match. The data were obtained in a study of radiotherapy plus CTLA-4 blockade in lung cancer. Notes on the study in general: Strongest reported response predictors: early blood clone changes and post-radiation interferon-beta.

The clonotype originates from a human donor with non-small cell lung cancer whose response to radiotherapy plus ipilimumab could not be evaluated. The material was peripheral blood, obtained from a patient treated with radiotherapy plus ipilimumab. The chain carries TRBV25-1 and TRBJ2-7; 7 bases agree with TRBD1. DNA for the CDR3: TGTGCCAGCAGTTCCCTAGACAGGGCCTACGAGCAGTACTTC. Translated: CASSSLDRAYEQYF.